Given below is one TCR beta chain in context. The record originates from a study of blood T cell repertoires in COVID-19. Measured with immunoSEQ multiplex PCR; TCRdb has only the in-frame clones, and not every one. The table includes approximately 400,000 clones, roughly 90% detected once. Recruitment covered about two dozen US areas and drew participants whose ages spanned roughly 18 to 100 years. CDR3 length: 16 amino acids. Germline CDR1 reads SGHRS; CDR2 reads YFSETQ. V dropped 4 bases and J dropped 0 bases, with 14 bases sitting between them. The J gene is TRBJ2-4, the V gene TRBV5-1; possible D gene TRBD1, 6 bases. The receptor's source is a middle-aged woman who had been exposed to COVID-19. Material for sequencing was PBMCs or T cells enriched from blood (not recorded which). CDR3 DNA sequence: TGCGCCAGCAGCGGTGAACAGGGCCTAGCCAAAAACATTCAGTACTTC. Translation gives CASSGEQGLAKNIQYF. The full variable domain, with the rest looked up from reference TRBV5-1 and TRBJ2-4, is KAGVTQTPRYLIKTRGQQVTLSCSPISGHRSVSWYQQTPGQGLQFLFEYFSETQRNKGNFPGRFSGRQFSNSRSEMNVSTLELGDSALYLCASSGEQGLAKNIQYFGAGTRLSVL.